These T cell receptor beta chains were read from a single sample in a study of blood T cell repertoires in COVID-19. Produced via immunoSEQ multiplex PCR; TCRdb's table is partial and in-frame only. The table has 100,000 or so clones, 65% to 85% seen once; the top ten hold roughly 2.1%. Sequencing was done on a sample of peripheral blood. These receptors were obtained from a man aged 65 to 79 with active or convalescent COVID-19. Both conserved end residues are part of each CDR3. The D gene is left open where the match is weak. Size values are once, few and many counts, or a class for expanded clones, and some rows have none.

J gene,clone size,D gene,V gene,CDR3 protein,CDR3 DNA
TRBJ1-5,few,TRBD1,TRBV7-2,CASSSTGGYQPQHF,TGTGCCAGCAGCTCCACAGGGGGGTATCAGCCCCAGCATTTT
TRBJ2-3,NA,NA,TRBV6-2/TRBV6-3,CASSYTTGTSTDTQYF,TGTGCCAGCAGTTACACGACAGGGACTAGCACAGATACGCAGTATTTT
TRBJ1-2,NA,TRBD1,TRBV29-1,CSVSSTGHGYTF,TGCAGCGTGAGCTCGACAGGGCATGGCTACACCTTC
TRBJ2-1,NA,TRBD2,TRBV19,CASSIWASGVSSNEQFF,TGTGCCAGTAGTATTTGGGCTAGCGGGGTCTCGTCCAATGAGCAGTTCTTC
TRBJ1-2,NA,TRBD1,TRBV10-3,CAITQGASGYTF,TGTGCCATCACCCAGGGGGCGAGCGGCTACACCTTC
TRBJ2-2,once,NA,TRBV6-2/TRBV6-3,CASSQIDWTGELFF,TGTGCCAGCAGCCAGATCGACTGGACCGGGGAGCTGTTTTTT
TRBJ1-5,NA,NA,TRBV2,CASSRGINQPQHF,TGTGCCAGCTCCCGGGGGATTAATCAGCCCCAGCATTTT
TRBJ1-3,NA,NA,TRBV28,CASSLAGSGNTIYF,TGTGCCAGCAGTTTAGCGGGAAGCGGAAACACCATATATTTT
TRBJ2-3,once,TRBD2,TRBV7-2,CASKLAANTDTQYF,TGTGCCAGCAAACTAGCGGCGAACACAGATACGCAGTATTTT
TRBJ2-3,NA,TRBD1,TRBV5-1,CASTSLQGQDGTDTQYF,TGCGCCAGCACCTCCCTTCAGGGACAGGATGGCACAGATACGCAGTATTTT
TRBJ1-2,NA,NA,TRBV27,CASSLVMGSHGYTF,TGTGCCAGCAGTTTAGTAATGGGCAGCCATGGCTACACCTTC
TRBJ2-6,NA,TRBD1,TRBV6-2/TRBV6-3,CASSVQGTGANVLTF,TGTGCCAGCAGTGTACAGGGGACCGGGGCCAACGTCCTGACTTTC
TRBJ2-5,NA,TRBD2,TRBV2,CASRGTSGGARETQYF,TGTGCCAGCAGAGGGACTAGCGGGGGGGCCAGGGAGACCCAGTACTTC
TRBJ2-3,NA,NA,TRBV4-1,CASSQGQGLAVTDTQYF,TGCGCCAGCAGCCAAGGGCAGGGACTCGCTGTCACAGATACGCAGTATTTT
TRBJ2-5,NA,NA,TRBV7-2,CASSFVGETQYF,TGTGCCAGCAGCTTCGTCGGGGAGACCCAGTACTTC
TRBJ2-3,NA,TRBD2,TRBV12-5,CASGSSGGTDTQYF,TGTGCTAGTGGTTCTAGCGGGGGGACAGATACGCAGTATTTT
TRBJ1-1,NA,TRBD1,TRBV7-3,CASSLTGKNTEAFF,TGTGCCAGCAGCCTGACAGGGAAGAACACTGAAGCTTTCTTT
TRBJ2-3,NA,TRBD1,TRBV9,CASSVGTGGRDTQYF,TGTGCCAGCAGCGTAGGGACAGGGGGCAGAGATACGCAGTATTTT
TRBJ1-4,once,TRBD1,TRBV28,CASRDPGQGGEKLFF,TGTGCCAGCAGGGATCCGGGACAGGGGGGCGAAAAACTGTTTTTT
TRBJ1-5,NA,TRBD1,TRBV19,CASSSWDRYSNQPQHF,TGTGCCAGTAGTAGTTGGGACAGATATAGCAATCAGCCCCAGCATTTT
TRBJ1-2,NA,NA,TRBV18,CASSPSQSSYGYTF,TGTGCCAGCTCACCGAGCCAAAGCTCCTATGGCTACACCTTC
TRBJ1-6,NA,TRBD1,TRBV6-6,CASSYRQGDSPLHF,TGTGCCAGCAGTTACAGGCAGGGGGACTCACCCCTCCACTTT
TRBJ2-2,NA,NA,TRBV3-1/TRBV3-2,CASSQIFGQHTGELFF,TGTGCCAGCAGCCAGATATTTGGGCAACACACCGGGGAGCTGTTTTTT
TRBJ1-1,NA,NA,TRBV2,CASSVYSMNTEAFF,TGTGCCAGCAGTGTCTACAGCATGAACACTGAAGCTTTCTTT
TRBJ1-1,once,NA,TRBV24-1,CATSGGPGWAEAFF,TGTGCCACCAGTGGGGGCCCAGGGTGGGCTGAAGCTTTCTTT
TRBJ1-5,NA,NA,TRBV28,CASTLLAGGQPQHF,TGTGCCAGCACCCTTCTGGCGGGGGGGCAGCCCCAGCATTTT
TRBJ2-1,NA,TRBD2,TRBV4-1,CASSRIWTSGDRGEQFF,TGCGCCAGCAGCCGAATTTGGACTAGCGGGGACCGGGGTGAGCAGTTCTTC
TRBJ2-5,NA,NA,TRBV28,CASSFDRLVETQYF,TGTGCCAGCAGTTTCGACAGGCTGGTGGAGACCCAGTACTTC